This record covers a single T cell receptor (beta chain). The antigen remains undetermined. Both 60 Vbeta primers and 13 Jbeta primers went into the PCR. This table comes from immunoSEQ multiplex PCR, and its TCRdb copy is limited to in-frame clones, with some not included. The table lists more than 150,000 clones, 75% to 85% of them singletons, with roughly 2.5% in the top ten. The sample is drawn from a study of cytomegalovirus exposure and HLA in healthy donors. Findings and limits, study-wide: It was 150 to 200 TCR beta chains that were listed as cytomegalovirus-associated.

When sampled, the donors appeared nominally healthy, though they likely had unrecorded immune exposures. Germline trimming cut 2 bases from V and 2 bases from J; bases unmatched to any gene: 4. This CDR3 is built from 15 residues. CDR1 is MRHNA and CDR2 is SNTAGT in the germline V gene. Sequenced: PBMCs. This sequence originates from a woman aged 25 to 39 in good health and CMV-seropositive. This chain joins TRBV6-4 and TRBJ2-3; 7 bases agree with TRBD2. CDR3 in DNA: TGTGCCAGCAGTGACCGGGGGGAGTCCACAGATACGCAGTATTTT. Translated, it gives CASSDRGESTDTQYF.